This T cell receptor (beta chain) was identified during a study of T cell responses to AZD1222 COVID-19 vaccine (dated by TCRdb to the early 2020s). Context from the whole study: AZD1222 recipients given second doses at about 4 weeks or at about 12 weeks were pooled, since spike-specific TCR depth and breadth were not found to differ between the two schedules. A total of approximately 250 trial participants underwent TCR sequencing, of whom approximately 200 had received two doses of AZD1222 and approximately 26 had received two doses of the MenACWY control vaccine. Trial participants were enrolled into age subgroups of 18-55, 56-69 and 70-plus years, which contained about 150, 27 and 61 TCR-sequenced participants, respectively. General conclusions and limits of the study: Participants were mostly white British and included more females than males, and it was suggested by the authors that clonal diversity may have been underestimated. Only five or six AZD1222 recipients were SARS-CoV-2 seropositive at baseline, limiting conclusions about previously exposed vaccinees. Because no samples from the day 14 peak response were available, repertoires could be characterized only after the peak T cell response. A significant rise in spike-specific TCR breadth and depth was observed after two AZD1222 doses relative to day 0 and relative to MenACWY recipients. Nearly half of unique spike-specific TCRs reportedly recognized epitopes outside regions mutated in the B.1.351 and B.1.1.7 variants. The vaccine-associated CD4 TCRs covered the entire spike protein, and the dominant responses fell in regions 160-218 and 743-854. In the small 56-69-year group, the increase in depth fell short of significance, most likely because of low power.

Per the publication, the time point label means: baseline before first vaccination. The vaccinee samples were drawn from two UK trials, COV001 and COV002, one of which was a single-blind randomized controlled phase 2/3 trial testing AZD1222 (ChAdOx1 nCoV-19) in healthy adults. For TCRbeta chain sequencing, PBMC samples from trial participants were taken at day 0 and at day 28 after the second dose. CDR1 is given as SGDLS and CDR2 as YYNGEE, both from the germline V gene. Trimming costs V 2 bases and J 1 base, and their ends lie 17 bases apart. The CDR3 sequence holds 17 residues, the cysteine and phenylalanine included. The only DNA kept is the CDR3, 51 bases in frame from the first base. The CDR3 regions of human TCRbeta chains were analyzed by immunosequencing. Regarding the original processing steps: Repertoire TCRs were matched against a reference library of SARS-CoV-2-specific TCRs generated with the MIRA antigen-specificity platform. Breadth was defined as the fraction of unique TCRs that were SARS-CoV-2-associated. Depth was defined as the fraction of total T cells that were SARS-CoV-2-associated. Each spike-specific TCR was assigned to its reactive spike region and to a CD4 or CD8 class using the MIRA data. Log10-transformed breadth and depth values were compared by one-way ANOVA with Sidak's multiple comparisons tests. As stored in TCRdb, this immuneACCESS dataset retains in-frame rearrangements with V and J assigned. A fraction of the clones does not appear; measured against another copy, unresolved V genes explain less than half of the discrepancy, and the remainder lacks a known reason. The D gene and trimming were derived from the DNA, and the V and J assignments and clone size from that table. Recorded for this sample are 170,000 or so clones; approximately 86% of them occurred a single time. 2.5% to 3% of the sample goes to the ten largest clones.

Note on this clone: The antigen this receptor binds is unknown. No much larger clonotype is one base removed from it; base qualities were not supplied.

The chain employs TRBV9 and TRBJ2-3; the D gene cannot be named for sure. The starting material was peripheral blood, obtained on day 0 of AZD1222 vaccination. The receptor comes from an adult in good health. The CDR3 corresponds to CASSVSSPPTRTDTQYF. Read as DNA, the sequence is TGTGCCAGCAGCGTCTCGTCTCCTCCCACCCGCACAGATACGCAGTATTTT.